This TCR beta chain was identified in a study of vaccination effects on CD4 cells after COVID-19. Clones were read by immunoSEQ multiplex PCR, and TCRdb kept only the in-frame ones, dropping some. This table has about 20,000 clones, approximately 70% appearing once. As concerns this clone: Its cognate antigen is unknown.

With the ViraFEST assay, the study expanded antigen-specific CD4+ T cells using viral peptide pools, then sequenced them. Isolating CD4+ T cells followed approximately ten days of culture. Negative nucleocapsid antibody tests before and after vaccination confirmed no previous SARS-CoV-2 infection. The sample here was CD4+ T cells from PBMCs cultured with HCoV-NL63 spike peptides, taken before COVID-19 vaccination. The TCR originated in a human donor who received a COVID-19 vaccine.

The chain's CDR3 is CASSPGQVKHQPQHF. The DNA for the CDR3 is TGTGCCAGCTCACCGGGACAGGTAAAACATCAGCCCCAGCATTTT. V is TRBV18 and J is TRBJ1-5; TRBD1 agrees at 8 bases. Germline V CDR1 and CDR2: KGHSH, LQKENI. The CDR3 has 15 residues. Germline trimming cut 3 bases from V and 5 bases from J; bases unmatched to any gene: 6.